The entry that follows covers one T cell receptor beta chain sequence. No antigen is known for it. Base qualities are not provided; no much larger clone lies one nucleotide away. The intended sense of this specimen's time point label: pre-transplant. Unstimulated PBMCs, after thawing, were stained for CD3, CD4 and CD8 and then FACS-sorted into CD3+CD4+ and CD3+CD8+ populations. All 8 studied subjects were randomized to immunosuppression withdrawal. Genomic DNA was isolated with the Qiagen DNeasy Blood and Tissue Kit. Per the germline V gene, SGHTA is the CDR1 and FQGNSA is the CDR2. Taken from cysteine to phenylalanine, the CDR3 has 16 residues. CDR3 DNA is the only sequence kept; it has 48 bases, read in frame from the first base. V has 1 base trimmed and J has 4 bases trimmed; junction bases matching no gene number 6. High-throughput TCRbeta CDR3 sequencing of frozen genomic DNA was performed by immunoSEQ, with PCR amplification, mapping, bias correction and internal controls included. In the authors' own workflow: Only productive rearrangements were retained, with each unique TCRbeta sequence defined by its CDR3 nucleotide sequence together with its V and J gene. Donor-reactive sequences required at least 5-fold expansion in CFSE-low cells versus unstimulated pre-transplant cells and at least 0.01% frequency. To ensure at least 90% detection power, minimum frequency thresholds were set for each subject based on that subject's lowest-template unstimulated sample. Repertoire turnover was measured by Jensen-Shannon divergence between the top 1000 TCRbeta sequences post- and pre-transplant. Changes in detection of donor-reactive sequences were tested with two-sided Fisher's exact tests. This is the immuneACCESS table as TCRdb keeps it, with only in-frame sequences that have V and J called. A part of the clones is gone; compared with another copy, unresolved V genes explain less than half, and the rest is unexplained. That table gives V, J and clone size, and the DNA gave D and trimming. The table for this sample lists roughly 70,000 clones; 80% of them were counted only once. The ten largest clonotypes hold approximately 0.55% of the sample.

This sample stems from a study of T cell clones after liver transplantation (dated by TCRdb to about 2019). At the level of the whole study: The samples were obtained from ITN030ST, a randomized trial that attempted immunosuppression withdrawal within 2 years after liver transplantation. Donor-reactive T cell clones were identified using TCRbeta sequencing after a pre-transplant mixed lymphocyte reaction and were then followed in post-transplant blood. Third party-reactive TCRbeta sequences from pre-transplant MLRs were also identified as an antigen-independent comparator for donor-reactive sequences. Of the eight recipients, a few were HCV-positive, while the remaining recipients had been transplanted for non-autoimmune, non-viral indications. No induction therapy was given to the subjects, and standard immunosuppression was administered until randomization at 12-24 months post-transplant. Tolerance was defined as complete immunosuppression withdrawal for at least one year with no rise in liver enzymes beyond twice the upper limit of normal. Blood samples were collected pre-transplant, then pre-randomization ahead of withdrawal, and finally post-randomization once withdrawal had either been completed or failed. A cohort of 8 liver transplant recipients was studied, of whom 3 were classified as tolerant and 5 as non-tolerant.

On the study overall, not on this receptor specifically: In two subjects, low numbers of available donor cells limited the measurable donor-reactive repertoire. A significant post-transplant decrease in circulating donor-reactive CD4 TCRbeta sequences was observed in most of the 8 subjects, irrespective of tolerance or HCV status. A greater decline was seen for donor-reactive sequences than for third party-reactive sequences, suggesting partial antigen-specific deletion unrelated to withdrawal success. Because allograft tissue specimens were not available, migration of donor-reactive T cells into the graft, rather than deletion, may have occurred. Because of small, heterogeneous patient numbers and non-standardized post-transplant time points, the conclusions were only preliminary. After accounting for repertoire turnover, donor-reactive detection was significantly reduced in 7 of 8 subjects for CD4 and 8 of 8 for CD8.

The material sequenced was CD4+ T cells from blood, taken before liver transplant. The clonotype originates from a human donor who received a liver transplant. The V and J genes are TRBV7-2 and TRBJ2-7, and 11 junctional nucleotides match TRBD2. The nucleotide sequence reads TGTGCCAGCAGCTTAGGGACTAGCGGGCGGATGTACGAGCAGTACTTC. It is translated as CASSLGTSGRMYEQYF.